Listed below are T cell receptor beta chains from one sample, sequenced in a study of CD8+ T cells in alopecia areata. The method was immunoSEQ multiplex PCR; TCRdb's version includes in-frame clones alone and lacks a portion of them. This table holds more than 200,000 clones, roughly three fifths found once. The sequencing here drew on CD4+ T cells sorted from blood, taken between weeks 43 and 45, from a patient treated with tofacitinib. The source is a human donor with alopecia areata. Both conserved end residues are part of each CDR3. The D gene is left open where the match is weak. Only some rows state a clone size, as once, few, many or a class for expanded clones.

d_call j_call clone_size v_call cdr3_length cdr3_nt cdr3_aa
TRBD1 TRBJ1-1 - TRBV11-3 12 TGTGCCAGCAGCTTAGGGGACAGCGGAGCTTTCTTT CASSLGDSGAFF
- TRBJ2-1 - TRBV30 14 TGTGCCTGGAGGGTCACCCTAGGAGTCGATGAGCAGTTCTTC CAWRVTLGVDEQFF
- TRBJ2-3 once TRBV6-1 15 TGTGCCAGCAGTGAAGCCGCCCGGAGTGCAGATACGCAGTATTTT CASSEAARSADTQYF
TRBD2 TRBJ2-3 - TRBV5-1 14 TGCGCCAGCGCGGGAGCTACTAGCACAGATACGCAGTATTTT CASAGATSTDTQYF
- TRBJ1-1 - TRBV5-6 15 TGTGCCAGCAGTTATACGGGGACTTTGAACACTGAAGCTTTCTTT CASSYTGTLNTEAFF
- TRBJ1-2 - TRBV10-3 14 TGTGCCATCAACCCGTTGGGGGTAGGCTATGGCTACACCTTC CAINPLGVGYGYTF
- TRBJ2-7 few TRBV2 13 TGTGCCAGCAGTCGGGATCAGGGCTACGAGCAGTACTTC CASSRDQGYEQYF
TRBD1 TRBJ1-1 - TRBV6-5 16 TGTGCCAGCAGTTACTCAACAGGGGGCAAAAGCACTGAAGCTTTCTTT CASSYSTGGKSTEAFF
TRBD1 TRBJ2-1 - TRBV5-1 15 TGCGCCAGCAGCTTGGTGGTAGGACAGGATGCTGAGCAGTTCTTC CASSLVVGQDAEQFF
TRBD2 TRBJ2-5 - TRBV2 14 TGTGCCAGCAGGCCGGGACTAGCGGTGGAGACCCAGTACTTC CASRPGLAVETQYF
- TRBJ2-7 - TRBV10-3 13 TGTGCCACCCACTCGGGGACTGCCTACGAGCAGTACTTC CATHSGTAYEQYF
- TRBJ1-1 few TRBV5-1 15 TGCGCCAGCAGCTTGGTTGGCAAAAAGAACACTGAAGCTTTCTTT CASSLVGKKNTEAFF
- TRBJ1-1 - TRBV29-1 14 TGCAGCGTTGAAGGACAGGCTAAGAACACTGAAGCTTTCTTT CSVEGQAKNTEAFF
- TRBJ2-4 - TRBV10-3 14 TGTGCCATCAGTGAACCTGCGTTTAAGAACATTCAGTACTTC CAISEPAFKNIQYF
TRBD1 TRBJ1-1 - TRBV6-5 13 TGTGCCAGCAGTATGACAGGGGCGGTTAAAGCTTTCTTT CASSMTGAVKAFF
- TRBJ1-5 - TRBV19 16 TGTGCCAGTAGTATCGGTAGGGGGTCCAGCAATCAGCCCCAGCATTTT CASSIGRGSSNQPQHF
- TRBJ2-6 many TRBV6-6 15 TGTGCCAGCAGTTATTCAGGGCCGGGGGCCAACGTCCTGACTTTC CASSYSGPGANVLTF
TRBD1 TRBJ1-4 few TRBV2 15 TGTGCCAGCAGTGATTCAAGGGGGCGCGGGGAAAAACTGTTTTTT CASSDSRGRGEKLFF
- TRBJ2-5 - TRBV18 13 TGTGCCAGCTCACCTCGGGCGGGAGAGACCCAGTACTTC CASSPRAGETQYF
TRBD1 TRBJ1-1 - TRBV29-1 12 TGCAGCGTATGGACAGGGAGGTCTGAAGCTTTCTTT CSVWTGRSEAFF
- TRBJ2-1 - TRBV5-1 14 TGCGCCAGCAACCCCGGGACATTCGACAATGAGCAGTTCTTC CASNPGTFDNEQFF